This T cell receptor beta chain was identified during a study of blood T cells in healthy people across ages. Study background: Capturing about one barcoded beta molecule per two T cells was achieved by template switching. Whole-study findings and limits: As age increased, TCR beta diversity per million T cells fell in a roughly linear fashion.

Total RNA extraction produced at least 5 micrograms (per sample) for the study. Together with a sample-barcoded 5' primer, a J-beta primer mix was included in a second PCR lasting roughly 6 to 12 cycles. TCRdb fed the 5' RACE reads into MiXCR, producing one record per CDR3 protein. The sample has about 1,800,000 distinct CDR3 sequences; roughly 28% are singletons. In its sample, this clonotype was seen many times. As yet, its antigen is unknown. Trimming removed 7 bases at V and 6 bases at J, with 17 bases between. This CDR3 region has 14 residues. CDR1 is SGHTA and CDR2 is FQGTGA in the germline V gene.

Sequenced: blood. V and J are TRBV7-3 and TRBJ2-3; D may be TRBD1 or TRBD2 (7 bases each). The sequence was collected from a young woman in good health. This chain's CDR3 is CASTPGGEADTQYF. The CDR3 DNA sequence: TGTGCCAGCACCCCAGGGGGGGAGGCTGATACGCAGTATTTT.